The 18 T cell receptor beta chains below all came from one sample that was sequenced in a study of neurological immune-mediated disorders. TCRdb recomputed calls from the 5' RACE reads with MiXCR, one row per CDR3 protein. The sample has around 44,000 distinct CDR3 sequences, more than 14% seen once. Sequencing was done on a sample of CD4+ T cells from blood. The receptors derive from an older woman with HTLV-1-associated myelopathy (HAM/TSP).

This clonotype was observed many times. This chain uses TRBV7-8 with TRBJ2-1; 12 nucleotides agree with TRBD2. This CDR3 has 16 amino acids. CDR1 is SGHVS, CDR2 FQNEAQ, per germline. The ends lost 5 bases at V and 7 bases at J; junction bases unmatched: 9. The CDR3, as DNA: TGTGCCAGCAGCCCCCGGACTAGCGGGGAATCTAATGAGCAGTTCTTC. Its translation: CASSPRTSGESNEQFF.

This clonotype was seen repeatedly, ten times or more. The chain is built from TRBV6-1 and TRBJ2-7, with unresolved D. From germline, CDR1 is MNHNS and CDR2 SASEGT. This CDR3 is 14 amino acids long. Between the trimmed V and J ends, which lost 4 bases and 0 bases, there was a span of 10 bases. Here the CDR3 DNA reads TGTGCCAGCAGTGCGGCAGTAAACTCCTACGAGCAGTACTTC. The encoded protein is CASSAAVNSYEQYF.

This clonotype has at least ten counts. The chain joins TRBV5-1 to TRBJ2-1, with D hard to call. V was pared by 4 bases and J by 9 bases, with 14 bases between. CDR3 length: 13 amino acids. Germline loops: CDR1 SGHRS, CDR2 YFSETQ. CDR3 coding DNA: TGCGCCAGCAGCGAAAACACTGCCGCTGAGCAGTTCTTC. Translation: CASSENTAAEQFF.

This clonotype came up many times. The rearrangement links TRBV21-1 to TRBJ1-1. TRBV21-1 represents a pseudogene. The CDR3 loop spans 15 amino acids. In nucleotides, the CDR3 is TGTGCCAGCAGCACCAGTGTGGACAGGAACACTGAAGCTTTCTTT. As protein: CASSTSVDRNTEAFF.

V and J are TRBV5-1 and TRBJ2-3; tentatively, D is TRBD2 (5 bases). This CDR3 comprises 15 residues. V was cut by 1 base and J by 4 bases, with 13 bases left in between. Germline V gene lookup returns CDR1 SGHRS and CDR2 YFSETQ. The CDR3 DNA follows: TGCGCCAGCAGCTTGCAAGAGGAGCGGTCAGATACGCAGTATTTT. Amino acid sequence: CASSLQEERSDTQYF.

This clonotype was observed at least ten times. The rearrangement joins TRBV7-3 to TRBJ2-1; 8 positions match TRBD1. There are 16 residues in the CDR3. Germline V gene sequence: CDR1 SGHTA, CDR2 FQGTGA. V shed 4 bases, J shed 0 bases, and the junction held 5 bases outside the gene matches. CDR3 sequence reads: CASSSRQGNSYNEQFF. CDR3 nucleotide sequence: TGTGCCAGCAGCTCCCGACAGGGGAACTCCTACAATGAGCAGTTCTTC.

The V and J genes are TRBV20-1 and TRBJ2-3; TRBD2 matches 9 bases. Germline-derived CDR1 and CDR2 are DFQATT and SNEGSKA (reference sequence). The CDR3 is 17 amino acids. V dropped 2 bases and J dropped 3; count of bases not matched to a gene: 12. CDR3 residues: CSARCGLANLGTDTQYF. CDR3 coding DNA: TGCAGTGCTAGATGTGGACTAGCGAATTTAGGTACAGATACGCAGTATTTT.

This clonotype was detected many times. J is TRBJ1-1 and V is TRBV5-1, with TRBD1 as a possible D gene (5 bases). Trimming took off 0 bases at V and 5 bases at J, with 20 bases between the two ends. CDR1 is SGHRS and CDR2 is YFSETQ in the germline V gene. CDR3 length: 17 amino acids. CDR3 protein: CASSLVAGRRSLTEAFF. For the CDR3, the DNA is TGCGCCAGCAGCTTGGTAGCGGGGCGGCGTTCTTTAACTGAAGCTTTCTTT.

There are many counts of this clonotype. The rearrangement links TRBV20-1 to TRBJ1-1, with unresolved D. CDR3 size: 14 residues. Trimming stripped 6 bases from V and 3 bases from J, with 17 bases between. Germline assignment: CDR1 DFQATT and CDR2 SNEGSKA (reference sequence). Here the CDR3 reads CSASALIGYTEAFF. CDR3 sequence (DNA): TGCAGTGCAAGCGCGCTAATCGGGTACACTGAAGCTTTCTTT.

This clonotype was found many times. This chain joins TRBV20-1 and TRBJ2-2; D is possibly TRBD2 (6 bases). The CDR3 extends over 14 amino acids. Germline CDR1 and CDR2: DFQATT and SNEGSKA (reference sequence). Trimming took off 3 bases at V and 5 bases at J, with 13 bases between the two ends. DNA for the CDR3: TGCAGTGCTAGGAGGAGGGCGGGAACCGGGGAGCTGTTTTTT. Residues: CSARRRAGTGELFF.

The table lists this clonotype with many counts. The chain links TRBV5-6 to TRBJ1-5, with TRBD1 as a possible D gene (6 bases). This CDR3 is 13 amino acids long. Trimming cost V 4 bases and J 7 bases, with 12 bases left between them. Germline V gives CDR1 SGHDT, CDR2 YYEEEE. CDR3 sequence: CASSRGQTQPQHF. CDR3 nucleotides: TGTGCCAGCAGCCGTGGACAGACCCAGCCCCAGCATTTT.

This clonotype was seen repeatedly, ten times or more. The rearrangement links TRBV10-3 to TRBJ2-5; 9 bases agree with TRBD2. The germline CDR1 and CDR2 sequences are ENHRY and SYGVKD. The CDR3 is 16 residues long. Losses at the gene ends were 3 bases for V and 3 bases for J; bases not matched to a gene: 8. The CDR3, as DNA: TGTGCCATCAGTGAAAGGGCTAGCGGGGAAGAAGAGACCCAGTACTTC. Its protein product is CAISERASGEEETQYF.

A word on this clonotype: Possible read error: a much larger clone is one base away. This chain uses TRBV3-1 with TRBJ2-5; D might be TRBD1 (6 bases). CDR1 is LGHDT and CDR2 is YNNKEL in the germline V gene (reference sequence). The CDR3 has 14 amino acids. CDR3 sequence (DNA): TGTGCCAGCATCCAAGAGGACAGTTCTTGGATCCAGTACTTC. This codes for CASIQEDSSWIQYF.

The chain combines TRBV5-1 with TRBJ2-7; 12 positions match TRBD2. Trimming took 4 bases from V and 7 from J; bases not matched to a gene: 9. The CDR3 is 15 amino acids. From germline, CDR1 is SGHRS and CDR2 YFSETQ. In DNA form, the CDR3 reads TGCGCCAGCAGCCCGGCTAGCGGGGGGGCGGGAGAGCAGTACTTC. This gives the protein CASSPASGGAGEQYF.

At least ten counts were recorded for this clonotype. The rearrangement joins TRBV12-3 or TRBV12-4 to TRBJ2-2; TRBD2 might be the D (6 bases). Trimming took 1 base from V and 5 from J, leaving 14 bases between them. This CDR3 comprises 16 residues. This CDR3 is CASSLDTGLHTGELFF. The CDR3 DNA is TGTGCCAGCAGTTTAGATACGGGACTCCATACCGGGGAGCTGTTTTTT.

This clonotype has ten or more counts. CDR3 bases: TGTGCCAGCAGTGACCGTGGTCTCAGCTCCTACAATGAGCAGTTCTTC. Translation: CASSDRGLSSYNEQFF. The chain is built from TRBV6-1 and TRBJ2-1; no definite D call. This CDR3 is built from 16 residues. Germline assignment: CDR1 MNHNS and CDR2 SASEGT. V lost 3 bases to trimming and J lost 0 bases, with 12 bases between them.

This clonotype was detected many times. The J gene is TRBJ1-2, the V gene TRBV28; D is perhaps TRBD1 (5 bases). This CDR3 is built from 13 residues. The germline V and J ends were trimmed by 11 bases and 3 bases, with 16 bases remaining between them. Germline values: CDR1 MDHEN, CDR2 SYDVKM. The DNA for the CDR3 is TGTGCCGGCGCCCAGGGAAAGGACTATGGCTACACCTTC. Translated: CAGAQGKDYGYTF.

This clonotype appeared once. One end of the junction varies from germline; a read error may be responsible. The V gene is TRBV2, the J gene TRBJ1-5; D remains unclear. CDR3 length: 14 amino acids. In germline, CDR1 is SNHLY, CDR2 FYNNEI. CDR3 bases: TGTGCCAGCCGGAAGGTCAGAAGCAATCAGCCCCAACATTTT. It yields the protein CASRKVRSNQPQHF.